Below are 29 T cell receptor beta chains sequenced from a single sample in a study of vaccination and CD4 T cells after COVID-19. Cultured CD4+ T-cell DNA underwent Oncomine TCR Beta short-read sequencing. One entry per CDR3 protein, called by TCRdb with MiXCR from the PCR reads. The sample carries about 15,000 distinct CDR3 sequences, roughly three fifths recorded once. These receptors lack a known antigen. The treatment was: 10-day PBMC culture with coronavirus spike peptide pools or control peptides (ViraFEST assay). The sequencing here drew on CD4+ T cells from blood, cultured in vitro, taken after SARS-CoV-2 vaccination. The source is a human donor who had recovered from COVID-19.

This sequence joins TRBV19 and TRBJ2-7, with 9 bases aligning to TRBD2. Per the germline V gene, CDR1 is LNHDA and CDR2 is SQIVND (reference sequence). V lost 7 bases, J lost 3 bases, and 22 bases stayed unmatched. The CDR3 has 19 amino acids. This CDR3 is CASTTSGAGGPRGIYEQYF. CDR3 nucleotide sequence: TGTGCCAGTACCACAAGTGGAGCGGGAGGTCCCCGCGGGATCTACGAGCAGTACTTC.

The chain has TRBV27 and TRBJ1-2; D is possibly TRBD1 (5 bases). Between the trimmed V and J ends, which lost 4 bases and 6 bases, there was a span of 12 bases. CDR3 size: 13 residues. Germline V gene sequence: CDR1 MNHEY, CDR2 SMNVEV (reference sequence). This CDR3 is CASSSGFVDGYTF. DNA for the CDR3: TGTGCCAGCAGTTCAGGGTTCGTTGATGGCTACACCTTC.

V is TRBV29-1 and J is TRBJ2-1; D gene uncertain. Germline V gene data show CDR1 as SQVTM and CDR2 as ANQGSEA. V was trimmed by 7 bases and J by 5 bases, leaving 18 bases between them. This CDR3 spans 14 amino acids. CDR3 amino acids: CSGRLGTTDNEQFF. CDR3 nucleotide sequence: TGCAGCGGTCGACTGGGAACTACGGACAATGAGCAGTTCTTC.

Only one count was recorded for this clonotype. The chain links TRBV6-2 or TRBV6-3 to TRBJ2-5, with D tentatively TRBD1 (6 bases). Germline-derived CDR1 and CDR2 are MNHEY and SVGEGT. Trimming took off 6 bases at V and 3 bases at J, with 14 bases between the two ends. This CDR3 region has 14 residues. The CDR3 nucleotides read TGTGCCAGCAGGAAATCAGGACAGAAAGAGACCCAGTACTTC. Translated: CASRKSGQKETQYF.

This clonotype was seen once. The J gene is TRBJ2-5, the V gene TRBV6-2 or TRBV6-3, with a weak D call TRBD2 (6 bases). V lost 6 bases, J lost 8 bases, and 19 bases lay in between. Per germline, CDR1 MNHEY and CDR2 SVGEGT. The CDR3 spans 14 residues. The CDR3 nucleotides are TGTGCCAGCAGGGAGGGGTCCCTCACTCAAACCCAGTACTTC. Its translation: CASREGSLTQTQYF.

This sequence joins TRBV21-1 and TRBJ1-1; whether TRBD1, the table's D call, matches the DNA was not checked. TRBV21-1 is a documented pseudogene. The CDR3 runs 16 residues. The CDR3, as DNA: TGTGCCACCTGCGAGGAAGCAGGCCCCGGGGAGACTGAAGCTTTCTTT. Its protein is CATCEEAGPGETEAFF.

The V and J genes are TRBV6-2 or TRBV6-3 and TRBJ1-2, with D possibly being TRBD1 (5 bases). Germline CDR1 reads MNHEY; CDR2 reads SVGEGT. This CDR3 is 15 amino acids long. Trimming shortened V by 2 bases and J by 4 bases, and 14 bases separated the two germline ends. CDR3 region: CASSYVAGLGYGYTF. Written as DNA, the CDR3 is TGTGCCAGCAGTTACGTGGCAGGGTTGGGCTATGGCTACACCTTC.

V is TRBV5-1 and J is TRBJ1-1, with 8 bases lining up with TRBD1. Germline CDR1 is SGHRS and CDR2 is YFSETQ. CDR3 length equals 15 residues. J lost 4 bases, V lost 2 bases, and 7 bases had no gene match. This chain's CDR3 is CASSLIRGQVTEAFF. The CDR3 DNA reads as TGCGCCAGCAGCTTAATCAGGGGGCAGGTCACTGAAGCTTTCTTT.

V and J are TRBV29-1 and TRBJ1-1; D gene uncertain. Trimming left V 4 bases short and J 0 bases short, with 9 bases between. In germline, CDR1 is SQVTM, CDR2 ANQGSEA. The CDR3 is 13 amino acids. CDR3 sequence: CSVVWQLNTEAFF. In DNA, the CDR3 is TGCAGCGTTGTTTGGCAGCTGAACACTGAAGCTTTCTTT. The whole variable domain, remainder taken from reference TRBV29-1 and TRBJ1-1, is SAVISQKPSRDICQRGTSLTIQCQVDSQVTMMFWYRQQPGQSLTLIATANQGSEATYESGFVIDKFPISRPNLTFSTLTVSNMSPEDSSIYLCSVVWQLNTEAFFGQGTRLTVV.

This sequence joins TRBV20-1 and TRBJ2-7; 9 bases fit TRBD2. CDR1 and CDR2 (germline): DFQATT, SNEGSKA (reference sequence). The length of the CDR3 is 12 residues. With 6 bases clipped from V and 5 bases from J, the junction kept 5 bases outside the gene matches. This CDR3 is CSAGTSYHEQYF. CDR3 DNA: TGCAGTGCCGGGACTAGCTACCACGAGCAGTACTTC.

V and J are TRBV27 and TRBJ1-5, with a possible D match to TRBD1 (6 bases). CDR3 length equals 14 residues. Trimming shortened V by 6 bases and J by 3 bases, and 12 bases separated the two germline ends. CDR1 and CDR2 from the germline V gene are MNHEY and SMNVEV (reference sequence). The CDR3, as DNA: TGTGCCAGCAGGCCAGGGGTCTTCAATCAGCCCCAGCATTTT. Protein: CASRPGVFNQPQHF.

The chain recombines TRBV7-2 with TRBJ1-5, with 7 positions matching TRBD1. V shed 4 bases and J 7 bases; nucleotides not matched to a gene: 7. CDR3 length: 14 residues. Germline V gene sequence: CDR1 SGHTA, CDR2 FQGNSA. DNA of the CDR3: TGTGCCAGCAGCTCCTCAGGGGGACGGCAGCCCCAGCATTTT. It translates to CASSSSGGRQPQHF.

This chain links TRBV5-4 with TRBJ2-7; D could derive from TRBD1 or TRBD2 (6 bases each). Per the germline V gene, CDR1 is SGHNT and CDR2 is YYREEE (reference sequence). The V end was cut by 4 bases, the J end by 6 bases, with 14 bases between. The CDR3 runs to 13 residues. CDR3 in DNA: TGTGCCAGCAGCGAGGGGGGACCCGGCGAGCAGTACTTC. Its protein product is CASSEGGPGEQYF.

The chain uses TRBV5-1 and TRBJ2-6; a possible D gene is TRBD1 (5 bases). The V gene lost 0 bases and the J gene lost 0 bases, with 10 bases spanning the gap. This CDR3 spans 17 amino acids. The germline V gene encodes CDR1 SGHRS and CDR2 YFSETQ. The CDR3 protein is CASSLGQGSSGANVLTF. As DNA, the CDR3 is TGCGCCAGCAGCTTGGGCCAGGGAAGCTCTGGGGCCAACGTCCTGACTTTC.

The V call is TRBV11-1, the J call TRBJ1-1; D might be TRBD1 (6 bases). The CDR3 extends over 15 amino acids. In germline, CDR1 is SGHAT, CDR2 FQDESV (reference sequence). With 5 bases removed from V and 4 bases from J, the gap between germline ends came to 17 bases. The CDR3 loop reads CASSPPAGERTEAFF. The CDR3 DNA sequence: TGTGCCAGCAGCCCGCCTGCAGGGGAGCGCACTGAAGCTTTCTTT.

The rearrangement joins TRBV15 to TRBJ2-3; 14 bases match TRBD2. Germline loops: CDR1 LNHNV, CDR2 YYDKDF (reference sequence). V trimming: 1 base; J trimming: 0 bases; junction bases outside the gene matches: 12. This CDR3 has 21 residues. The DNA for the CDR3 is TGTGCCACCAGCAGAGCAAGGAGGACTAGCGGGAGGCTTGAGAGCACAGATACGCAGTATTTT. Amino acids: CATSRARRTSGRLESTDTQYF. Full variable domain (outside the CDR3, taken from reference TRBV15 and TRBJ2-3): DAMVIQNPRYQVTQFGKPVTLSCSQTLNHNVMYWYQQKSSQAPKLLFHYYDKDFNNEADTPDNFQSRRPNTSFCFLDIRSPGLGDTAMYLCATSRARRTSGRLESTDTQYFGPGTRLTVL.

This chain joins TRBV6-5 and TRBJ1-1; 7 bases line up with TRBD1. Trimming removed 2 bases from V and 0 bases from J; junction bases left unmatched: 9. The length of the CDR3 is 17 residues. Germline assignment: CDR1 MNHEY and CDR2 SVGAGI. The CDR3 sequence: CASSYLAAGGLNTEAFF. In DNA, the CDR3 is TGTGCCAGCAGTTACCTTGCGGCAGGGGGATTGAACACTGAAGCTTTCTTT.

The chain combines TRBV19 with TRBJ2-7; D is perhaps TRBD2 (6 bases). The germline V gene encodes CDR1 LNHDA and CDR2 SQIVND (reference sequence). The CDR3 has 13 residues. V lost 5 bases and J 5 bases, leaving 13 bases between the germline ends. CDR3 coding DNA: TGTGCCAGTAGTGGGGGACTCCGGGACGAGCAGTACTTC. Residues: CASSGGLRDEQYF. The full variable domain, in which reference TRBV19 and TRBJ2-7 provide the parts outside the CDR3, is DGGITQSPKYLFRKEGQNVTLSCEQNLNHDAMYWYRQDPGQGLRLIYYSQIVNDFQKGDIAEGYSVSREKKESFPLTVTSAQKNPTAFYLCASSGGLRDEQYFGPGTRLTVT.

This clonotype was observed a few times. The chain employs TRBV6-1 and TRBJ2-5; the D is unclear. V was clipped by 7 bases and J by 4 bases, with 13 bases between them. The CDR3 extends over 13 amino acids. Germline lookup yields CDR1 MNHNS and CDR2 SASEGT. Written as DNA, the CDR3 is TGTGCCAGCACTCCCCCCTGGGGAGAGACCCAGTACTTC. Encoded protein: CASTPPWGETQYF.

The V gene is TRBV2, the J gene TRBJ1-6; D is ambiguous. Germline CDR1 and CDR2: SNHLY and FYNNEI. The CDR3 consists of 15 residues. Trimming removed 8 bases from V and 5 bases from J, with 16 bases in between. CDR3: CASDMWAQDNSPLHF. CDR3 DNA sequence: TGTGCCAGCGACATGTGGGCCCAAGATAATTCACCCCTCCACTTT.

The chain uses TRBV10-3 and TRBJ1-1, with a tentative D call TRBD1 (5 bases). Looked up from germline, CDR1 is ENHRY and CDR2 is SYGVKD. CDR3 length: 12 residues. Deletions cut 8 bases from V and 2 bases from J, with 9 bases between. The CDR3 loop is CAIRDGNTEAFF. The CDR3 DNA follows: TGTGCCATCCGGGACGGAAACACTGAAGCTTTCTTT.

This clonotype was seen just once. The genes are TRBV5-8 and TRBJ1-2, with D uncertain. There are 15 residues in the CDR3. Per germline, CDR1 SGHTS and CDR2 YDEGEE. V lost 5 bases, J lost 4 bases, and 18 bases lay in between. CDR3 residues: CASSQTPRGIYGYTF. CDR3 in DNA: TGTGCCAGCAGTCAAACCCCGCGGGGTATCTATGGCTACACCTTC.

The J gene is TRBJ1-1, the V gene TRBV19; 7 bases align to TRBD1. The ends lost 5 bases at V and 2 bases at J; junction bases unmatched: 11. The CDR3 has 16 residues. Germline V CDR1 and CDR2: LNHDA, SQIVND (reference sequence). The CDR3 sequence: CASSLRQGSINTEAFF. The CDR3 DNA sequence: TGTGCCAGTAGTCTGAGACAGGGCTCAATCAACACTGAAGCTTTCTTT.

The V call is TRBV11-2, the J call TRBJ1-1; TRBD1 matches at 7 bases. Germline CDR1 reads SGHAT; CDR2 reads FQNNGV. The CDR3 runs 15 residues. V dropped 2 bases and J dropped 4; count of bases not matched to a gene: 7. CDR3 nucleotide sequence: TGTGCCAGCAGCTTAAAAGGGGGCCCCGGCACTGAAGCTTTCTTT. Protein product: CASSLKGGPGTEAFF.

The sample holds a few counts of this clonotype. Relative to the germline gene, one junction end is altered; a read error may explain this. This chain joins TRBV28 and TRBJ2-3; weak D call: TRBD2 (5 bases). CDR3 length: 14 residues. The germline V gene has CDR1 MDHEN and CDR2 SYDVKM. The CDR3 is CASILRGPTDTQYF. CDR3 sequence (DNA): TGTGCCAGCATTTTACGGGGTCCCACAGATACGCAGTATTTT. The full variable domain, with the rest looked up from reference TRBV28 and TRBJ2-3, is DVKVTQSSRYLVKRTGEKVFLECVQDMDHENMFWYRQDPGLGLRLIYFSYDVKMKEKGDIPEGYSVSREKKERFSLILESASTNQTSMYLCASILRGPTDTQYFGPGTRLTVL.

This clonotype was counted between two and nine times. V usage is TRBV7-2 and J usage is TRBJ1-1; D possibly corresponds to TRBD1 (6 bases). The V gene's germline CDR1 is SGHTA and CDR2 FQGNSA. The CDR3 extends over 15 amino acids. Trimming removed 1 base from V and 4 bases from J, with 13 bases in between. CDR3 protein: CASSLVRGAGTEAFF. The CDR3, as DNA: TGTGCCAGCAGCTTAGTCCGGGGGGCGGGCACTGAAGCTTTCTTT.

To note about this clonotype: Since no conserved phenylalanine or tryptophan closes the CDR3, a read error is the likely cause. This chain connects TRBV20-1 to TRBJ1-5, with a possible D match to TRBD1 (5 bases). V was shortened by 2 bases and J by 5 bases, with 22 bases between the two germline ends. Germline V gene lookup returns CDR1 DFQATT and CDR2 SNEGSKA (reference sequence). The CDR3 extends over 17 amino acids. CDR3 amino acids: CSARPLRGGGEHQPQHY. The DNA for the CDR3 is TGCAGTGCTAGACCTCTTCGTGGAGGAGGGGAGCATCAGCCCCAGCATTAT.

The CDR3 coding sequence is TGTGCCAGCAGCTTAGCCGCGGGAGGCCCCAATGAGCAGTTCTTC. Translating it yields CASSLAAGGPNEQFF. The rearrangement joins TRBV7-6 to TRBJ2-1, with 8 positions matching TRBD2. CDR1 SGHVS and CDR2 FNYEAQ come from the germline V gene. The CDR3 sequence is 15 residues long. The trim removed 0 bases at V and 6 bases at J, leaving 4 bases unmatched.

J is TRBJ2-3 and V is TRBV20-1; 14 positions agree with TRBD2. Germline V gene lookup returns CDR1 DFQATT and CDR2 SNEGSKA (reference sequence). This CDR3 spans 19 amino acids. V lost 2 bases to trimming and J lost 3 bases; unmatched junction nucleotides: 13. The CDR3 sequence is CSARPLRLAGGPETDTQYF. The DNA for the CDR3 is TGCAGTGCTAGACCTTTACGACTAGCGGGAGGGCCTGAGACAGATACGCAGTATTTT.